A single sample gave rise to the 9 T cell receptor beta chains below, sequenced in a study of blood T cells in healthy people across ages (dated by TCRdb to about 2015). Library prep was done by 5' RACE. Data came from an Illumina HiSeq 2500. A second PCR of roughly 6 to 11 cycles was performed with a sample-barcoded 5' primer and a J-beta primer mix. TCRdb reanalyzed the raw reads on its own, using fastp at Q25 for trimming and MiXCR for clone calling, and kept in-frame beta chains. Identical CDR3 proteins give one entry, which carries the most common genes and DNA. For this sample there are some 1 million distinct CDR3 sequences; 45% appear just once. Approximately 19% of the sample is in the top ten clones. The sequenced material came from blood. These receptors all stem from a woman aged 60 to 75 in good health.

This clonotype was counted between two and nine times. This chain joins TRBV9 and TRBJ2-1; perhaps TRBD2 as D (5 bases). Germline loops: CDR1 SGDLS, CDR2 YYNGEE. This CDR3 contains 13 residues. V lost 2 bases and J 8 bases, leaving 11 bases between the germline ends. The CDR3 nucleotides read TGTGCCAGCAGCGTCAAGGGAGAAGATGAGCAGTTCTTC. It translates to CASSVKGEDEQFF.

The chain uses TRBV20-1 and TRBJ1-5; D remains ambiguous. The germline V gene has CDR1 DFQATT and CDR2 SNEGSKA (reference sequence). The V end lost 6 bases, the J end lost 4 bases, and 19 bases lay between the germline ends. This CDR3 comprises 15 residues. CDR3 nucleotide sequence: TGCAGTGCCTTATATTCCGGAGAGCCGAATCAGCCCCAGCATTTT. It is translated as CSALYSGEPNQPQHF.

The chain uses TRBV10-2 and TRBJ2-5, with 10 bases aligning to TRBD2. Germline V gene lookup returns CDR1 WSHSY and CDR2 SAAADI. The ends lost 8 bases at V and 11 bases at J; junction bases unmatched: 11. CDR3 length: 13 amino acids. CDR3 bases: TGCGCCAGCCAACTAGCGGGAAGGAGTGAGCAGTACTTC. Protein sequence: CASQLAGRSEQYF.

V is TRBV29-1 and J is TRBJ1-1; the D is unclear. Germline V gene data show CDR1 as SQVTM and CDR2 as ANQGSEA. The CDR3 totals 13 residues. Deletions cut 4 bases from V and 0 bases from J, with 9 bases between. The CDR3 here is CSVAGNLNTEAFF. In DNA, the CDR3 is TGCAGCGTTGCGGGGAACCTGAACACTGAAGCTTTCTTT.

The chain combines TRBV12-3 or TRBV12-4 with TRBJ2-2, with 8 bases fitting TRBD2. Trimming removed 8 bases from V and 7 bases from J; junction bases left unmatched: 9. This CDR3 contains 14 residues. CDR3 sequence (DNA): TGTGCCAGCTTTACTAGCGGAGCCCACGGGGAGCTGTTTTTT. Its protein is CASFTSGAHGELFF.

This clonotype has only a few counts. The rearrangement joins TRBV27 to TRBJ2-4, with TRBD2 matching over 8 bases. This CDR3 has 16 amino acids. Trimming cost V 1 base and J 9 bases; bases outside gene matches: 11. The germline CDR1 and CDR2 sequences are MNHEY and SMNVEV (reference sequence). CDR3 protein: CASSLFSGSPPSIQYF. CDR3 bases: TGTGCCAGCAGTTTATTCAGCGGGAGTCCCCCAAGCATTCAGTACTTC.

This chain connects TRBV29-1 to TRBJ1-4, with D hard to call. This CDR3 contains 13 residues. V gave up 6 bases and J gave up 2 bases, with 10 bases separating them. CDR1 and CDR2 from the germline V gene are SQVTM and ANQGSEA. The CDR3 loop reads CSVQGSTNEKLFF. CDR3 bases: TGCAGCGTGCAAGGGTCGACTAATGAAAAACTGTTTTTT.

The chain employs TRBV12-5 and TRBJ2-1, with D tentatively TRBD1 (5 bases). The better agreement between TRBJ2-7 and the DNA end casts doubt on the J call. CDR3 length: 13 amino acids. In germline, CDR1 is LGHNT, CDR2 FRNRAP. CDR3 protein: CASGLRGSHEQYF. CDR3 coding DNA: TGTGCTAGTGGTTTGAGGGGATCCCACGAGCAGTACTTC.

Turning to this clonotype: One end of the junction varies from germline; a read error may be responsible. This chain uses TRBV4-1 with TRBJ2-6; perhaps TRBD2 as D (7 bases). The CDR3 length is 16 residues. Germline CDR1 reads MGHRA; CDR2 reads YSYEKL. The CDR3 loop reads CASGQRGGAGANVLTF. CDR3 sequence (DNA): TGCGCCAGCGGCCAACGCGGGGGCGCTGGGGCCAACGTCCTGACTTTC.